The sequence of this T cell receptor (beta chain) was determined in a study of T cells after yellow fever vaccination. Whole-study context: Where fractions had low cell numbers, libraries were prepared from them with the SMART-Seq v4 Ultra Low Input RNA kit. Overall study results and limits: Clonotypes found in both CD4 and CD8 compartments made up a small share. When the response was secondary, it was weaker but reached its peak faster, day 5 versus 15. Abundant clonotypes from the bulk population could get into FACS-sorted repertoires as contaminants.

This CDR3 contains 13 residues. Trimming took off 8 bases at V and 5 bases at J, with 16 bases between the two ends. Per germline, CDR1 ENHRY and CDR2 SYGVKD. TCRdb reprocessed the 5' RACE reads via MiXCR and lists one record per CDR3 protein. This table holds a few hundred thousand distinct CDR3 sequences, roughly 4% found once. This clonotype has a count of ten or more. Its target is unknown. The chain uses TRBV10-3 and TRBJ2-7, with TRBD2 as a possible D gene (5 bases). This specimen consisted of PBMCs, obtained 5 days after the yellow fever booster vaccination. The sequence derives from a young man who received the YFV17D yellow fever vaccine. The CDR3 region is CAIGEEGIHEQYF. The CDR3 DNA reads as TGTGCCATCGGGGAAGAGGGTATCCACGAGCAGTACTTC.